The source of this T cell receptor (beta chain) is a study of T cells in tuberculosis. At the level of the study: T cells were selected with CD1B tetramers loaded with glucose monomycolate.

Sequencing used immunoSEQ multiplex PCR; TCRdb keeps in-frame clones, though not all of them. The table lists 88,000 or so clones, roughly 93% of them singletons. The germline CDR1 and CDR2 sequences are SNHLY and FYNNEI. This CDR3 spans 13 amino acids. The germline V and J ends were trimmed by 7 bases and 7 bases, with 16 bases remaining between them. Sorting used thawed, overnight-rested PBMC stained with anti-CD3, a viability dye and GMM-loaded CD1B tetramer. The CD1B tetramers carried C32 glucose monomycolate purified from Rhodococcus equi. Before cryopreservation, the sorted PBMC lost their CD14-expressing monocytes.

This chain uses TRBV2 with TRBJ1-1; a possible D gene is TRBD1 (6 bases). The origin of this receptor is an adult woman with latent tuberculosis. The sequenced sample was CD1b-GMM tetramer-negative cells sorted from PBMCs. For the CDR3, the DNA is TGTGCCAGCATTATGGACAGACCGGGTGAAGCTTTCTTT. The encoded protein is CASIMDRPGEAFF.